These 23 T cell receptor beta chains originate from one sample sequenced in a study of T-cell memory formation after mild COVID-19. TCRdb called the 5' RACE reads again in MiXCR, with one record for every CDR3 protein. In the table there are roughly 110,000 distinct CDR3 sequences, about 17% of which are singletons. Material: PBMCs or a T cell subset sorted from them (not recorded which). The receptors come from an adult woman who had mild COVID-19 (a few samples of this study predate the infection). Cell type and time point are not known.

This rearrangement joins TRBV5-1 to TRBJ1-1, with D unclear. The CDR3 has 14 residues. Germline V gene lookup returns CDR1 SGHRS and CDR2 YFSETQ. Deletions cut 0 bases from V and 3 bases from J, with 9 bases between. The CDR3 nucleotides are TGCGCCAGCAGCTTGGAAGGCGGGGACACTGAAGCTTTCTTT. Amino acid sequence: CASSLEGGDTEAFF.

The chain combines TRBV7-8 with TRBJ2-1; no firm D call. This CDR3 has 13 residues. From germline, CDR1 is SGHVS and CDR2 FQNEAQ. Trimming pared 3 bases from V and 7 bases from J, leaving 10 bases between. The CDR3 region has the DNA TGTGCCAGCAGCTTGCGACCATCTAATGAGCAGTTCTTC. As protein: CASSLRPSNEQFF. Using reference TRBV7-8 and TRBJ2-1 for the parts outside the CDR3, the full variable domain is GAGVSQSPRYKVAKRGQDVALRCDPISGHVSLFWYQQALGQGPEFLTYFQNEAQLDKSGLPSDRFFAERPEGSVSTLKIQRTQQEDSAVYLCASSLRPSNEQFFGPGTRLTVL.

This clonotype was picked up a small number of times. The V gene is TRBV4-1, the J gene TRBJ2-1; D is unclear. The CDR3 length is 13 residues. Germline assignment: CDR1 MGHRA and CDR2 YSYEKL. V gave up 2 bases and J gave up 8 bases, with 10 bases separating them. In nucleotides, the CDR3 is TGCGCCAGCAGCCAATCTATGGGCCATGAGCAGTTCTTC. Translation gives CASSQSMGHEQFF.

At least ten counts were recorded for this clonotype. The chain combines TRBV10-3 with TRBJ2-1; 12 bases line up with TRBD2. The CDR3 totals 18 residues. Germline trimming cut 3 bases from V and 5 bases from J; bases unmatched to any gene: 11. Germline CDR1 is ENHRY and CDR2 is SYGVKD. CDR3 sequence reads: CAISDPVFRTSGDNEQFF. CDR3 bases: TGTGCCATCAGTGACCCTGTATTTCGGACTAGCGGGGACAATGAGCAGTTCTTC.

A few counts support this clonotype. The chain joins TRBV27 to TRBJ2-1, with D perhaps TRBD2 (6 bases). The CDR3 has 12 amino acids. Trimming left V 8 bases short and J 6 bases short, with 11 bases between. Germline lookup yields CDR1 MNHEY and CDR2 SMNVEV (reference sequence). CDR3 sequence reads: CASGGTFNEQFF. The CDR3 DNA follows: TGTGCCAGCGGGGGGACTTTCAATGAGCAGTTCTTC.

A few counts support this clonotype. This rearrangement joins TRBV12-3 or TRBV12-4 to TRBJ1-2; D is unresolved. The CDR3 is made up of 12 amino acids. V lost 2 bases and J 8 bases, leaving 9 bases between the germline ends. The CDR3 sequence: CASSLSTGGYTF. CDR3 sequence (DNA): TGTGCCAGCAGTTTATCTACGGGCGGCTACACCTTC.

The chain has TRBV5-6 and TRBJ2-7, with D maybe TRBD2 (5 bases). The germline V gene encodes CDR1 SGHDT and CDR2 YYEEEE. Trimming cost V 0 bases and J 1 base, with 11 bases left between them. The CDR3 covers 15 residues. As DNA, the CDR3 is TGTGCCAGCAGCTTGGGGAGGATACGATCCTACGAGCAGTACTTC. It specifies CASSLGRIRSYEQYF.

This clonotype has only a few counts. The rearrangement joins TRBV4-1 to TRBJ2-3; D uncertain. V was pared by 0 bases and J by 4 bases, with 11 bases between. Germline values: CDR1 MGHRA, CDR2 YSYEKL. CDR3 size: 15 residues. Here the CDR3 DNA reads TGCGCCAGCAGCCAAGATGTTAGACTTTCAGATACGCAGTATTTT. The encoded protein is CASSQDVRLSDTQYF.

V and J are TRBV3-1 and TRBJ2-7; possible D gene TRBD1, 6 bases. Trimming took 3 bases from V and 3 from J, leaving 12 bases between them. The CDR3 contains 14 residues. Germline V gene lookup returns CDR1 LGHDT and CDR2 YNNKEL (reference sequence). The CDR3 coding sequence is TGTGCCAGCAGCCAGGGACATAGCTTCTACGAGCAGTACTTC. Residues: CASSQGHSFYEQYF.

The V call is TRBV15, the J call TRBJ2-5; D not resolved. This CDR3 contains 12 residues. Germline V gene lookup returns CDR1 LNHNV and CDR2 YYDKDF (reference sequence). V was clipped by 0 bases and J by 5 bases, with 4 bases between them. The chain's CDR3 is CATSRDKETQYF. Written as DNA, the CDR3 is TGTGCCACCAGCAGAGATAAGGAGACCCAGTACTTC.

V and J are TRBV7-9 and TRBJ1-1; D remains ambiguous. Germline V gene sequence: CDR1 SEHNR, CDR2 FQNEAQ (reference sequence). V lost 8 bases and J lost 1, with 11 bases in between. The CDR3 runs to 13 residues. Here the CDR3 DNA reads TGTGCCAGCCGTGACACCTCGAACACTGAAGCTTTCTTT. Translating it yields CASRDTSNTEAFF.

This clonotype appeared many times. The V gene is TRBV14, the J gene TRBJ2-7; tentative D call: TRBD1 (6 bases). The CDR3 has 13 residues. The germline V gene encodes CDR1 SGHDN and CDR2 FVKESK. Between the trimmed V and J ends, which lost 6 bases and 6 bases, there was a span of 15 bases. CDR3 DNA sequence: TGTGCCAGCAGTACGGACGTACAGGGCGAGCAGTACGTC. It translates to CASSTDVQGEQYV.

The table lists this clonotype with a few counts. J is TRBJ1-4 and V is TRBV11-3, with TRBD1 matching 7 bases. The trim removed 6 bases at V and 2 bases at J, leaving 3 bases unmatched. Germline CDR1 and CDR2: SGHNT and YENEEA. The CDR3 runs to 14 residues. The CDR3 reads CASSQGVTNEKLFF. CDR3 DNA: TGTGCCAGCAGTCAGGGGGTGACTAATGAAAAACTGTTTTTT.

The CDR3 reads CSARALGSSKNEQYF. The DNA for the CDR3 is TGCAGTGCTAGAGCCCTCGGGAGCAGTAAGAACGAGCAGTACTTC. V gene TRBV20-1 combines with J gene TRBJ2-7, with D tentatively TRBD2 (6 bases). Germline-derived CDR1 and CDR2 are DFQATT and SNEGSKA (reference sequence). The length of the CDR3 is 15 residues. V was pared by 1 base and J by 5 bases, with 18 bases between.

This clonotype has only a few counts. The J gene is TRBJ1-2, the V gene TRBV13, with D unresolved. Germline V gene lookup returns CDR1 PRHDT and CDR2 FYEKMQ (reference sequence). This CDR3 is 15 amino acids long. Trimming removed 5 bases at V and 4 bases at J, with 17 bases between. CDR3 residues: CASSPFSGTGYGYTF. As DNA, the CDR3 is TGTGCCAGCAGCCCTTTTTCTGGAACGGGCTATGGCTACACCTTC.

J is TRBJ1-2 and V is TRBV5-1; unclear D gene. This CDR3 has 14 amino acids. CDR1 SGHRS and CDR2 YFSETQ come from the germline V gene. With 3 bases removed from V and 8 bases from J, the gap between germline ends came to 17 bases. As DNA, the CDR3 is TGCGCCAGCAGCTACTCGGTCCGGGTGGAAGGCTACACCTTC. Its translation: CASSYSVRVEGYTF.

The chain recombines TRBV29-1 with TRBJ2-2; the match to TRBD2 covers 8 bases. Germline CDR1 SQVTM, CDR2 ANQGSEA. Unmatched junction bases numbered 4, after V lost 3 bases and J lost 4 bases. The CDR3 spans 14 residues. The CDR3 DNA is TGCAGCGTTGACGACGGGACTAGCACCGGGGAGCTGTTTTTT. This translates into CSVDDGTSTGELFF.

The chain employs TRBV7-9 and TRBJ1-1; D gene ambiguous. The CDR3 has 14 amino acids. The germline CDR1 and CDR2 sequences are SEHNR and FQNEAQ (reference sequence). The V gene lost 2 bases and the J gene lost 0 bases, with 7 bases spanning the gap. Here the CDR3 DNA reads TGTGCCAGCAGCTTAAAGGCTTTGAACACTGAAGCTTTCTTT. As protein: CASSLKALNTEAFF.

The V and J genes are TRBV7-8 and TRBJ1-5; 8 nucleotides match TRBD1. The CDR3 consists of 16 residues. The V segment lost 1 base and the J segment 3 bases; nucleotides outside the gene matches: 5. CDR1 and CDR2 (germline): SGHVS, FQNEAQ. CDR3 nucleotides: TGTGCCAGCAGCTTAGATGGACAGGGCGACAATCAGCCCCAGCATTTT. It encodes CASSLDGQGDNQPQHF.

The chain joins TRBV5-1 to TRBJ1-1; D gene unclear. Germline assignment: CDR1 SGHRS and CDR2 YFSETQ. The CDR3 loop spans 16 amino acids. The germline V and J ends were trimmed by 3 bases and 0 bases, with 15 bases remaining between them. The CDR3 reads CASSYDPAGMNTEAFF. DNA for the CDR3: TGCGCCAGCAGCTACGACCCGGCGGGGATGAACACTGAAGCTTTCTTT.

In its sample, this clonotype was seen many times. The gene calls are TRBV12-3 or TRBV12-4 and TRBJ2-7; no reliable D call. The CDR3 totals 13 residues. V dropped 1 base and J dropped 3 bases, with 7 bases sitting between them. CDR3 loop: CASSLVAGYEQYF. The CDR3 DNA reads as TGTGCCAGCAGTTTAGTCGCAGGCTACGAGCAGTACTTC.

This clonotype was recorded a few times. The chain joins TRBV20-1 to TRBJ2-7; TRBD1 might be the D (5 bases). Trimming removed 0 bases at V and 0 bases at J, with 12 bases between. The germline V gene has CDR1 DFQATT and CDR2 SNEGSKA (reference sequence). This CDR3 is 15 amino acids long. As DNA, the CDR3 is TGCAGTGCTAGAGACATAGGGGTTGGCTCCTACGAGCAGTACTTC. The encoded protein is CSARDIGVGSYEQYF.

The sample holds a few counts of this clonotype. The V call is TRBV29-1, the J call TRBJ2-1; no clear D gene. Germline loops: CDR1 SQVTM, CDR2 ANQGSEA. The CDR3 contains 12 residues. Trimming took 8 bases from V and 3 from J, leaving 11 bases between them. As DNA, the CDR3 is TGCAGCTCAGACTCCCTCTACAATGAGCAGTTCTTC. The encoded protein is CSSDSLYNEQFF.